The 15 T cell receptor beta chains below were found in one sample sequenced in a study of blood T cell repertoires in COVID-19. The protocol was immunoSEQ multiplex PCR, while the TCRdb copy is restricted to in-frame clones and leaves out a portion. The sample yields over 55,000 clones, about 80% seen once. The material sequenced was peripheral blood. These receptors were obtained from a man between 45 and 60 years old with COVID-19, enrolled during active disease.

The chain combines TRBV7-2 with TRBJ2-3; no clear D gene. The CDR3 spans 13 residues. Per the germline V gene, CDR1 is SGHTA and CDR2 is FQGNSA. V dropped 3 bases and J dropped 2 bases, with 6 bases sitting between them. CDR3: CASSLQNTDTQYF. In DNA form, the CDR3 reads TGTGCCAGCAGCTTGCAGAACACAGATACGCAGTATTTT.

The J gene is TRBJ2-3, the V gene TRBV30; D is undetermined. In germline, CDR1 is GTSNPN, CDR2 SVGIG (reference sequence). The CDR3 spans 13 residues. V was shortened by 2 bases and J by 2 bases, with 8 bases between the two germline ends. The CDR3 loop is CAWSQDNTDTQYF. CDR3 nucleotide sequence: TGTGCCTGGAGTCAGGATAACACAGATACGCAGTATTTT. Supplemented by reference TRBV30 and TRBJ2-3, the full variable domain reads SQTIHQWPATLVQPVGSPLSLECTVEGTSNPNLYWYRQAAGRGLQLLFYSVGIGQISSEVPQNLSASRPQDRQFILSSKKLLLSDSGFYLCAWSQDNTDTQYFGPGTRLTVL.

The chain recombines TRBV5-1 with TRBJ1-2, with 7 nucleotides matching TRBD1. Germline trimming cut 3 bases from V and 2 bases from J; bases unmatched to any gene: 10. Germline CDR1 is SGHRS and CDR2 is YFSETQ. The CDR3 length is 16 residues. The CDR3 nucleotides are TGCGCCAGCAGCTCGCCCTCCGGGACAGCGAACTATGGCTACACCTTC. It is translated as CASSSPSGTANYGYTF. Drawing the rest from reference TRBV5-1 and TRBJ1-2, the complete variable domain is KAGVTQTPRYLIKTRGQQVTLSCSPISGHRSVSWYQQTPGQGLQFLFEYFSETQRNKGNFPGRFSGRQFSNSRSEMNVSTLELGDSALYLCASSSPSGTANYGYTFGSGTRLTVV.

V usage is TRBV5-1 and J usage is TRBJ2-3, with 7 bases that match TRBD2. CDR1 is SGHRS and CDR2 is YFSETQ in the germline V gene. J was trimmed by 0 bases and V by 5 bases; bases with no gene match: 15. The CDR3 has 18 residues. CDR3 region: CASSSGGTILLSTDTQYF. The CDR3 bases are TGCGCCAGCAGTTCGGGCGGGACTATCTTACTTAGCACAGATACGCAGTATTTT.

The rearrangement links TRBV28 to TRBJ1-5; the match to TRBD1 covers 7 bases. Trimming removed 10 bases from V and 7 bases from J; junction bases left unmatched: 7. This CDR3 region has 12 residues. In germline, CDR1 is MDHEN, CDR2 SYDVKM. The CDR3 bases are TGTGCCACCAAGGGGGCTTGGCAGCCCCAGCATTTT. Translating it yields CATKGAWQPQHF.

This chain joins TRBV7-9 and TRBJ2-3, with 13 positions matching TRBD2. CDR3 length: 16 amino acids. The V gene end was trimmed by 6 bases and the J gene end by 4 bases; junction bases not matched to a gene: 7. Germline assignment: CDR1 SEHNR and CDR2 FQNEAQ (reference sequence). In DNA, the CDR3 is TGTGCCAGCAGTCTAAGGACTAGCGGGAGTTCAGATACGCAGTATTTT. It specifies CASSLRTSGSSDTQYF.

The chain employs TRBV4-1 and TRBJ2-5; TRBD1 agrees at 8 bases. The CDR3 runs 14 residues. In germline, CDR1 is MGHRA, CDR2 YSYEKL. J was trimmed by 1 base and V by 2 bases; bases with no gene match: 0. CDR3 nucleotides: TGCGCCAGCAGCCAAACAGGGGGCCAAGAGACCCAGTACTTC. Translation: CASSQTGGQETQYF.

The chain is built from TRBV5-5 and TRBJ2-7; possibly TRBD2 for D (6 bases). V lost 1 base and J lost 0, with 14 bases in between. This CDR3 contains 16 residues. Per the germline V gene, CDR1 is SGHKS and CDR2 is YYEKEE (reference sequence). In DNA form, the CDR3 reads TGTGCCAGCAGCTTGAGAGGCGGGGCCGGCTCCTACGAGCAGTACTTC. Its protein is CASSLRGGAGSYEQYF.

The chain joins TRBV19 to TRBJ2-3; 10 bases map to TRBD2. J lost 3 bases, V lost 6 bases, and 9 bases had no gene match. This CDR3 spans 16 amino acids. Per the germline V gene, CDR1 is LNHDA and CDR2 is SQIVND (reference sequence). The CDR3 region has the DNA TGTGCCAGTAGCCCCTTTGGGACTAGCGCGACAGATACGCAGTATTTT. Protein: CASSPFGTSATDTQYF. Together with reference TRBV19 and TRBJ2-3, the CDR3 gives the full variable domain: DGGITQSPKYLFRKEGQNVTLSCEQNLNHDAMYWYRQDPGQGLRLIYYSQIVNDFQKGDIAEGYSVSREKKESFPLTVTSAQKNPTAFYLCASSPFGTSATDTQYFGPGTRLTVL.

V and J are TRBV6-5 and TRBJ2-2; the match to TRBD2 covers 10 bases. V was clipped by 7 bases and J by 7 bases; unmatched bases: 6. The CDR3 spans 14 residues. Per the germline V gene, CDR1 is MNHEY and CDR2 is SVGAGI. This CDR3 reads CASILAGVGGELFF. The CDR3 nucleotides read TGTGCCAGCATTCTAGCGGGAGTGGGCGGGGAGCTGTTTTTT.

This sequence joins TRBV5-6 and TRBJ2-1; D may be TRBD2 (6 bases). The CDR3 has 16 residues. Looked up from germline, CDR1 is SGHDT and CDR2 is YYEEEE. V was trimmed by 4 bases and J by 1 base, leaving 15 bases between them. The CDR3 loop is CASSAFREASYNEQFF. The CDR3 region has the DNA TGTGCCAGCAGCGCCTTTAGGGAGGCTTCCTACAATGAGCAGTTCTTC.

The V and J genes are TRBV28 and TRBJ2-7; D is possibly TRBD2 (7 bases). V shed 4 bases and J shed 3 bases, with 19 bases lying between them. This CDR3 is 16 amino acids long. Germline assignment: CDR1 MDHEN and CDR2 SYDVKM. The CDR3 sequence is CASSSPGVGGLYEQYF. The CDR3 DNA reads as TGTGCCAGCAGTTCCCCGGGGGTCGGGGGGCTCTACGAGCAGTACTTC.

This rearrangement joins TRBV11-2 to TRBJ1-5, with D tentatively TRBD1 (5 bases). The CDR3 spans 12 residues. Germline CDR1 reads SGHAT; CDR2 reads FQNNGV. Trimming left V 3 bases short and J 12 bases short, with 12 bases between. This chain's CDR3 is CASSLLGQDQHF. The DNA for the CDR3 is TGTGCCAGCAGCTTGCTGGGGCAAGACCAGCATTTT.

This clone has more than one count but fewer than ten. This chain connects TRBV2 to TRBJ2-7, with 10 nucleotides matching TRBD1. The CDR3 runs 19 residues. J lost 3 bases, V lost 0 bases, and 14 bases had no gene match. Germline lookup yields CDR1 SNHLY and CDR2 FYNNEI. The CDR3 nucleotides read TGTGCCAGCAGTGAAGCGGGAAGACAGGGGGCTTGGGCTAACTACGAGCAGTACTTC. Amino acids: CASSEAGRQGAWANYEQYF.

The V call is TRBV10-2, the J call TRBJ2-5; D call uncertain. This CDR3 spans 13 amino acids. V was trimmed by 3 bases and J by 5 bases, leaving 10 bases between them. CDR1 is WSHSY and CDR2 is SAAADI in the germline V gene. This CDR3 reads CASSETGVETQYF. The DNA for the CDR3 is TGCGCCAGCAGTGAAACTGGTGTCGAGACCCAGTACTTC.